Following are 21 T cell receptor beta chains from one sample sequenced in a study of T-cell reconstitution after alpha-beta-depleted transplantation in children. Construction of the TCRbeta library involved unique molecular identifiers. Each CDR3 protein gets one entry after TCRdb re-called the PCR reads with MiXCR. The table has more than 200,000 distinct CDR3 sequences, roughly a quarter seen once. Source: PBMCs, mostly from graft donor cells, taken 360 days after TCRalphabeta/CD19-depleted stem cell transplant. The receptors were gathered from a female patient aged 2-9 years who had a stem cell transplant for congenital amegakaryocytic thrombocytopenia, so the T cells may come from the graft donor.

The chain is built from TRBV7-2 and TRBJ2-7, with D uncertain. Looked up from germline, CDR1 is SGHTA and CDR2 is FQGNSA. The CDR3 is 11 residues long. V lost 5 bases, J lost 7 bases, and 9 bases lay in between. The CDR3 spells CASSTRVEQYF. The CDR3 DNA is TGTGCCAGCAGCACCCGGGTAGAGCAGTACTTC.

Many counts were recorded for this clonotype. The chain recombines TRBV20-1 with TRBJ2-7; 7 positions match TRBD1. CDR3 length: 15 amino acids. The germline V gene encodes CDR1 DFQATT and CDR2 SNEGSKA (reference sequence). The V gene end was trimmed by 5 bases and the J gene end by 5 bases; junction bases not matched to a gene: 15. As DNA, the CDR3 is TGCAGTGCTCCTAAAGACAGGGCTTTTGGAGACGAGCAGTACTTC. Translated: CSAPKDRAFGDEQYF.

This clonotype showed up just a few times. The rearrangement links TRBV25-1 to TRBJ2-7; 9 bases line up with TRBD1. J was trimmed by 3 bases and V by 8 bases; bases with no gene match: 2. This CDR3 has 12 amino acids. The germline gives CDR1 MGHDK, CDR2 SYGVNS. Here the CDR3 DNA reads TGTGCCAGCGGGGACAGGGTCTACGAGCAGTACTTC. This translates into CASGDRVYEQYF.

The chain recombines TRBV4-1 with TRBJ2-5, with unresolved D. V shed 4 bases and J shed 5 bases, with 11 bases lying between them. CDR3 length equals 13 residues. The germline V gene has CDR1 MGHRA and CDR2 YSYEKL. The CDR3 loop reads CASSPEMRETQYF. CDR3 DNA sequence: TGCGCCAGCAGCCCCGAGATGCGGGAGACCCAGTACTTC.

In its sample, this clonotype was seen a few times. V usage is TRBV4-1 and J usage is TRBJ2-1; no clear D. Germline V gives CDR1 MGHRA, CDR2 YSYEKL. The CDR3 length is 9 residues. V was cut by 10 bases and J by 8 bases, with 6 bases left in between. The CDR3 loop reads CATSHEQFF. In nucleotides, the CDR3 is TGCGCCACTAGTCATGAGCAGTTCTTC.

V usage is TRBV12-3 or TRBV12-4 and J usage is TRBJ2-3; D is tentatively TRBD1 or TRBD2 (5 bases each). The ends were cut back, 6 bases at V and 2 bases at J, with 12 bases in the middle. The CDR3 consists of 14 residues. CDR3 in amino acids: CASSRTGTTDTQYF. The CDR3 DNA reads TGTGCCAGCAGCCGTACCGGGACCACAGATACGCAGTATTTT.

This clonotype was seen at least ten times. This sequence joins TRBV4-2 and TRBJ2-3, with D hard to call. V was trimmed by 0 bases and J by 3 bases, leaving 16 bases between them. CDR1 and CDR2 (germline): LGHNA, YNFKEQ. This CDR3 is 17 amino acids long. CDR3 bases: TGTGCCAGCAGCCAAGAAAGGGTTACGGTGGGAACAGATACGCAGTATTTT. Its translation: CASSQERVTVGTDTQYF.

This clonotype was detected ten times or more. The CDR3 loop reads CATSGIGDRSYNEQFF. The CDR3 DNA reads TGTGCCACCAGTGGGATAGGGGACAGATCCTACAATGAGCAGTTCTTC. The V gene is TRBV24-1, the J gene TRBJ2-1; 7 nucleotides match TRBD1. CDR3 length: 16 amino acids. With V trimmed by 5 bases and J by 1 base, 7 bases remained unmatched. The germline gives CDR1 KGHDR, CDR2 SFDVKD.

The V call is TRBV20-1, the J call TRBJ2-7; 7 bases are a match to TRBD1. The germline V gene encodes CDR1 DFQATT and CDR2 SNEGSKA (reference sequence). J gave up 7 bases and V 4 bases, and 4 bases lay outside the gene matches. The CDR3 totals 11 residues. CDR3 amino acids: CSAKMTGEQYF. The DNA for the CDR3 is TGCAGTGCTAAAATGACAGGGGAGCAGTACTTC.

Ten or more counts support this clonotype. The rearrangement links TRBV12-3 or TRBV12-4 to TRBJ1-3; a weak D match, TRBD1 (5 bases). The V end was cut by 5 bases, the J end by 4 bases, with 9 bases between. The CDR3 extends over 13 amino acids. In DNA, the CDR3 is TGTGCCAGCAGTCGTGGGGCGGGAAACACCATATATTTT. Translated, it gives CASSRGAGNTIYF.

This clonotype was seen more than once but under ten times. The chain combines TRBV4-3 with TRBJ2-5, with D tentatively TRBD2 (6 bases). The germline CDR1 and CDR2 sequences are LGHNA and YSLEER. This CDR3 spans 15 amino acids. V dropped 4 bases and J dropped 10 bases, with 22 bases sitting between them. DNA of the CDR3: TGCGCCAGCAGCCCATCGGGACTCCCTATCGGGGTCCAGTACTTC. Protein product: CASSPSGLPIGVQYF.

In its sample, this clonotype was seen a few times. The chain carries TRBV15 and TRBJ2-1; D not resolved. CDR1 LNHNV and CDR2 YYDKDF come from the germline V gene (reference sequence). V lost 0 bases to trimming and J lost 10 bases, with 10 bases between them. The CDR3 spans 13 residues. The CDR3 bases are TGTGCCACCAGCAGAGATGGACCAGGCGAGCAGTTCTTC. This sequence encodes CATSRDGPGEQFF.

This clonotype was seen only a few times. This chain joins TRBV6-6 and TRBJ1-5; tentatively, D is TRBD1 (5 bases). Deletions cut 8 bases from V and 6 bases from J, with 14 bases between. CDR1 MNHNY and CDR2 SVGAGI come from the germline V gene (reference sequence). The CDR3 runs 13 residues. As DNA, the CDR3 is TGTGCCAGCCGCGGAGGGGAGCGTCAGCCCCAGCATTTT. Protein sequence: CASRGGERQPQHF.

This clonotype was observed a handful of times. The chain links TRBV5-1 to TRBJ2-1, with D possibly being TRBD2 (5 bases). Trimming removed 0 bases at V and 0 bases at J, with 13 bases between. Looked up from germline, CDR1 is SGHRS and CDR2 is YFSETQ. The CDR3 has 17 residues. The CDR3 protein is CASSLALNGISYNEQFF. The CDR3 nucleotides are TGCGCCAGCAGCTTGGCCCTAAACGGGATCTCCTACAATGAGCAGTTCTTC.

This clonotype was picked up a small number of times. The chain recombines TRBV27 with TRBJ2-1; TRBD2 agrees at 11 bases. Germline V gene sequence: CDR1 MNHEY, CDR2 SMNVEV (reference sequence). This CDR3 has 16 residues. The J segment lost 14 bases and the V segment lost 1 base, leaving 13 bases of the junction unmatched. CDR3 nucleotides: TGTGCCAGCAGTTTATTGACTAGCGGGGCGGTCTTTTTGGAGTTCTTC. This gives the protein CASSLLTSGAVFLEFF.

This clonotype was recorded a few times. The chain has TRBV7-8 and TRBJ2-7, with D possibly matching TRBD2 (6 bases). CDR1 SGHVS and CDR2 FQNEAQ come from the germline V gene. Trimming shortened V by 1 base and J by 3 bases, and 13 bases separated the two germline ends. The CDR3 has 15 residues. The CDR3 bases are TGTGCCAGCAGCTTAGGGAGGGGAAAATTCTACGAGCAGTACTTC. As protein: CASSLGRGKFYEQYF.

This chain uses TRBV10-3 with TRBJ1-3, with D possibly matching TRBD1 (5 bases). CDR1 ENHRY and CDR2 SYGVKD come from the germline V gene. The CDR3 loop spans 13 amino acids. Trimming took off 11 bases at V and 9 bases at J, with 20 bases between the two ends. This chain's CDR3 is CAVQYFGASTIYF. Here the CDR3 DNA reads TGTGCCGTACAGTATTTCGGGGCGAGCACCATATATTTT.

The V call is TRBV12-3 or TRBV12-4, the J call TRBJ2-7; D not resolved. The V end was cut by 4 bases, the J end by 2 bases, with 9 bases between. The CDR3 has 13 amino acids. The CDR3 DNA is TGTGCCAGCAGTTCGGACGGAACCTACGAGCAGTACTTC. Translated: CASSSDGTYEQYF.

J is TRBJ2-1 and V is TRBV29-1; 7 bases are shared with TRBD1. The V and J ends lost 5 bases and 8 bases, in that order; junction bases with no gene match: 15. Germline V gives CDR1 SQVTM, CDR2 ANQGSEA. The CDR3 extends over 15 amino acids. The CDR3 sequence is CSVWGTRQGADEQFF. The CDR3 DNA is TGCAGCGTTTGGGGGACCAGACAGGGAGCGGATGAGCAGTTCTTC.

This clonotype was counted at least ten times. The chain is built from TRBV7-2 and TRBJ2-3; D is ambiguous. The ends were cut back, 0 bases at V and 0 bases at J, with 7 bases in the middle. This CDR3 is built from 15 residues. Germline CDR1 reads SGHTA; CDR2 reads FQGNSA. In nucleotides, the CDR3 is TGTGCCAGCAGCTTAGCGGCTACTAGCACAGATACGCAGTATTTT. Translated: CASSLAATSTDTQYF.

V usage is TRBV12-3 or TRBV12-4 and J usage is TRBJ2-7, with D unclear. This CDR3 contains 15 residues. V was shortened by 4 bases and J by 2 bases, with 15 bases between the two germline ends. The DNA of the CDR3 is TGTGCCAGCAGTTCTAATATTATCAGGACCTACGAGCAGTACTTC. This codes for CASSSNIIRTYEQYF.